Below are 21 T cell receptor beta chains sequenced from a single sample in a study of T-cell reconstitution after alpha-beta-depleted transplantation in children. Unique molecular identifiers were used in preparing the TCRbeta library. One entry per CDR3 protein results from TCRdb running MiXCR on the PCR reads. This sample has roughly 500,000 distinct CDR3 sequences, with 32% found just once. Here the sequenced sample was PBMCs from the stem cell graft donor, taken from the stem cell graft. These receptors were taken from a human donor who donated a stem cell graft to a child with aplastic anemia.

For this clonotype: A junction end diverges from the germline sequence, so it may reflect a read error. The V call is TRBV4-2, the J call TRBJ2-1; 7 bases are shared with TRBD2. The CDR3 is 15 residues long. Germline V lookup: CDR1 LGHNA, CDR2 YNFKEQ. The CDR3 is CASSQDPTSYHEQFF. In DNA form, the CDR3 reads TGTGCCAGCAGCCAAGATCCGACTAGCTACCATGAGCAGTTCTTC.

The chain joins TRBV5-5 to TRBJ1-5, with D maybe TRBD1 (6 bases). CDR3 length: 13 amino acids. CDR1 is SGHKS, CDR2 YYEKEE, per germline (reference sequence). The V and J ends lost 4 bases and 6 bases respectively, with 11 bases between them. The CDR3 spells CASSRDISQPQHF. In DNA form, the CDR3 reads TGTGCCAGCAGCAGGGACATATCTCAGCCCCAGCATTTT.

The chain has TRBV7-9 and TRBJ1-2; D unresolved. Germline values: CDR1 SEHNR, CDR2 FQNEAQ (reference sequence). CDR3 length: 14 amino acids. V lost 1 base to trimming and J lost 4 bases, with 10 bases between them. This CDR3 is CASSLGRQTYGYTF. CDR3 bases: TGTGCCAGCAGCTTAGGTCGGCAGACCTATGGCTACACCTTC.

The rearrangement uses TRBV30 and TRBJ1-2; a possible D gene is TRBD1 (6 bases). Trimming removed 8 bases at V and 7 bases at J, with 20 bases between. This CDR3 region has 13 residues. The V gene's germline CDR1 is GTSNPN and CDR2 SVGIG (reference sequence). The CDR3 DNA reads as TGTGCCCGCTCAATCGACAGGATGAGTGGCTACACCTTC. Translating gives CARSIDRMSGYTF. Variable domain in full (rest from reference TRBV30 and TRBJ1-2): SQTIHQWPATLVQPVGSPLSLECTVEGTSNPNLYWYRQAAGRGLQLLFYSVGIGQISSEVPQNLSASRPQDRQFILSSKKLLLSDSGFYLCARSIDRMSGYTFGSGTRLTVV.

A few counts support this clonotype. V usage is TRBV7-2 and J usage is TRBJ2-5, with D possibly matching TRBD2 (6 bases). Germline V CDR1 and CDR2: SGHTA, FQGNSA. The V gene lost 6 bases and the J gene lost 0 bases, with 20 bases spanning the gap. This CDR3 spans 17 amino acids. This CDR3 is CASRVGTRNRNQETQYF. The CDR3 DNA reads TGTGCCAGCAGGGTCGGGACTCGAAACCGAAACCAAGAGACCCAGTACTTC.

There are a few counts of this clonotype. The J gene is TRBJ1-3, the V gene TRBV12-3 or TRBV12-4; D gene unclear. The CDR3 length is 17 residues. Trimming took 5 bases from V and 0 from J, leaving 17 bases between them. The CDR3: CASSPRPRRTSGNTIYF. The CDR3 DNA reads TGTGCCAGCAGTCCTCGTCCCCGGCGGACCTCTGGAAACACCATATATTTT.

This clonotype has only a few counts. The chain is built from TRBV5-1 and TRBJ2-6; D is possibly TRBD2 (6 bases). Germline values: CDR1 SGHRS, CDR2 YFSETQ. This CDR3 has 16 amino acids. Trimming took off 4 bases at V and 0 bases at J, with 11 bases between the two ends. The CDR3 DNA reads TGCGCCAGCAGCCAAGGAGGGGCCTCTGGGGCCAACGTCCTGACTTTC. This codes for CASSQGGASGANVLTF.

This clonotype was observed a few times. J is TRBJ2-1 and V is TRBV4-3, with a tentative D call TRBD2 (5 bases). The CDR3 runs 17 residues. Trimming removed 0 bases at V and 0 bases at J, with 12 bases between. From germline, CDR1 is LGHNA and CDR2 YSLEER. The CDR3 nucleotides read TGCGCCAGCAGCCAAGACTTGGGGAGCGACTCCTACAATGAGCAGTTCTTC. Translated: CASSQDLGSDSYNEQFF.

This clonotype was seen a handful of times. V gene TRBV6-2 or TRBV6-3 combines with J gene TRBJ2-7; TRBD1 might be the D (5 bases). The CDR3 spans 17 residues. Germline CDR1 and CDR2: MNHEY and SVGEGT. V was clipped by 6 bases and J by 3 bases, with 24 bases between them. CDR3 in DNA: TGTGCCAGCAGCCCCCGAGGTAGGGGTAAAAACCGCTACGAGCAGTACGTC. Its protein product is CASSPRGRGKNRYEQYV.

The rearrangement uses TRBV9 and TRBJ2-2; a possible D gene is TRBD1 (6 bases). This CDR3 contains 15 residues. Germline lookup yields CDR1 SGDLS and CDR2 YYNGEE. V was trimmed by 3 bases and J by 5 bases, leaving 14 bases between them. CDR3: CASSAHDRHTGELFF. The CDR3 DNA reads TGTGCCAGCAGCGCACACGACAGGCATACCGGGGAGCTGTTTTTT. Complete variable domain (other parts from reference TRBV9 and TRBJ2-2): DSGVTQTPKHLITATGQRVTLRCSPRSGDLSVYWYQQSLDQGLQFLIQYYNGEERAKGNILERFSAQQFPDLHSELNLSSLELGDSALYFCASSAHDRHTGELFFGEGSRLTVL.

The chain has TRBV5-6 and TRBJ2-6, with D possibly being TRBD2 (6 bases). Germline CDR1 and CDR2: SGHDT and YYEEEE. The CDR3 totals 15 residues. V gave up 5 bases and J gave up 2 bases, with 11 bases separating them. CDR3 sequence: CASRLRGTGANVLTF. The CDR3 DNA reads TGTGCCAGCAGGTTGCGGGGAACTGGGGCCAACGTCCTGACTTTC.

In DNA, the CDR3 is TGCGCCAGCAGCTTGGTCAGAGACGGGAGAGGTGAGCAGTTCTTC. Its protein is CASSLVRDGRGEQFF. The chain couples TRBV5-1 to TRBJ2-1; tentative D call: TRBD2 (6 bases). The length of the CDR3 is 15 residues. Trimming left V 0 bases short and J 9 bases short, with 16 bases between. Germline-derived CDR1 and CDR2 are SGHRS and YFSETQ.

This sequence joins TRBV9 and TRBJ2-3, with a tentative D call TRBD2 (5 bases). Germline CDR1 and CDR2: SGDLS and YYNGEE. Deletions cut 3 bases from V and 10 bases from J, with 12 bases between. The length of the CDR3 is 12 residues. The CDR3 protein is CASSESERAQYF. The CDR3, as DNA: TGTGCCAGCAGCGAAAGCGAGAGGGCGCAGTATTTT.

This chain links TRBV5-1 with TRBJ2-1; no reliable D call. This CDR3 region has 15 residues. V shed 6 bases and J shed 1 base, with 14 bases lying between them. CDR1 SGHRS and CDR2 YFSETQ come from the germline V gene. CDR3 region: CASKSATSSYNEQFF. CDR3 coding DNA: TGCGCCAGCAAATCGGCCACCAGTTCCTACAATGAGCAGTTCTTC.

The CDR3 region has the DNA TGCAGCGCGACCGGGACACGGCCCTACGAGCAGTACGTC. Translation: CSATGTRPYEQYV. This chain connects TRBV29-1 to TRBJ2-7, with D possibly TRBD1 on 6 matching bases. The CDR3 is 13 amino acids. V was shortened by 7 bases and J by 2 bases, with 15 bases between the two germline ends. The germline gives CDR1 SQVTM, CDR2 ANQGSEA.

The rearrangement uses TRBV3-1 and TRBJ1-2; perhaps TRBD1 as D (6 bases). There are 15 residues in the CDR3. Germline CDR1 is LGHDT and CDR2 is YNNKEL (reference sequence). With 2 bases removed from V and 0 bases from J, the gap between germline ends came to 10 bases. Here the CDR3 DNA reads TGTGCCAGCAGCCAACGTACAGGGTCTAACTATGGCTACACCTTC. It encodes CASSQRTGSNYGYTF.

This clonotype was seen more than once but under ten times. This chain uses TRBV6-1 with TRBJ1-5, with D tentatively TRBD1 (5 bases). Germline CDR1 is MNHNS and CDR2 is SASEGT. The CDR3 sequence is 15 residues long. V lost 9 bases to trimming and J lost 4 bases, with 19 bases between them. Here the CDR3 reads CASTDRGERNQPQHF. CDR3 bases: TGTGCCAGTACTGACCGGGGCGAAAGGAATCAGCCCCAGCATTTT.

This clonotype was recorded a few times. The gene calls are TRBV20-1 and TRBJ1-5; perhaps TRBD1 as D (5 bases). The CDR3 covers 14 residues. Trimming shortened V by 3 bases and J by 7 bases, and 16 bases separated the two germline ends. Germline assignment: CDR1 DFQATT and CDR2 SNEGSKA (reference sequence). CDR3 sequence: CSARKMGWGQPQHF. DNA for the CDR3: TGCAGTGCTAGGAAAATGGGGTGGGGGCAGCCCCAGCATTTT.

This clonotype was seen only once. One junction end disagrees with the germline gene, perhaps due to a read error. This sequence joins TRBV7-2 and TRBJ1-2; perhaps TRBD1 as D (5 bases). Germline V CDR1 and CDR2: SGHTA, FQGNSA. The CDR3 extends over 13 amino acids. CDR3 DNA: TGTGCCAGCAGCTTAGGGGGCGGGGATGGCTACCCCTTC. Residues: CASSLGGGDGYPF.

This clonotype was seen more than once but under ten times. The chain carries TRBV5-1 and TRBJ2-2; D unresolved. From germline, CDR1 is SGHRS and CDR2 YFSETQ. V was shortened by 5 bases and J by 6 bases, with 14 bases between the two germline ends. There are 14 residues in the CDR3. The DNA for the CDR3 is TGCGCCAGCAGAACTACTTCATCCTCCGGGGAGCTGTTTTTT. Translated: CASRTTSSSGELFF.

This sequence joins TRBV18 and TRBJ2-2, with 7 bases matching TRBD1. CDR1 is KGHSH and CDR2 is LQKENI in the germline V gene. CDR3 length: 16 residues. Unmatched junction bases numbered 11, after V lost 5 bases and J lost 5 bases. The CDR3 DNA is TGTGCCAGCTCATCGAGACAGGGAGAAAAGACCGGGGAGCTGTTTTTT. Amino acids: CASSSRQGEKTGELFF.